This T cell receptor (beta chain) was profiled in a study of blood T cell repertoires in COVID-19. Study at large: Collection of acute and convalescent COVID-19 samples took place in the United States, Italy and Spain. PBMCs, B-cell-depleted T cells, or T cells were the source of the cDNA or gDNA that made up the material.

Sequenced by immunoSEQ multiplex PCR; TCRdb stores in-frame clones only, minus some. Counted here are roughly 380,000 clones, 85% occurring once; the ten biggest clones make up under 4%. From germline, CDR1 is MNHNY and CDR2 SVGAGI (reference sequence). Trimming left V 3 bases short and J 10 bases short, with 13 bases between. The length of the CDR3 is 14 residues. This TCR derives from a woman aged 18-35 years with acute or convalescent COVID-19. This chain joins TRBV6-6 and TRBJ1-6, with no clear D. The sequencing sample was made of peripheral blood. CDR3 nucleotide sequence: TGTGCCAGCAGTTATGAGGGCACGGGGTCACCCCTCCACTTT. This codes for CASSYEGTGSPLHF.